This T cell receptor beta chain stems from a study of cytomegalovirus exposure and HLA in healthy donors. The trim removed 7 bases at V and 0 bases at J, leaving 8 bases unmatched. Looked up from germline, CDR1 is LNHDA and CDR2 is SQIVND (reference sequence). This CDR3 has 15 amino acids. The PCR was carried out with 60 Vbeta primers and 13 Jbeta primers. The data were produced by immunoSEQ multiplex PCR, yet TCRdb's version contains in-frame clones alone and is incomplete. The data show 100,000 or so clones, with over 60% seen just once and about 7.5% held by the top ten. The source of this sequence is a man in his forties or fifties in good health and CMV-seropositive. This chain uses TRBV19 with TRBJ1-1; 7 bases agree with TRBD1. The material sequenced was PBMCs. The CDR3 sequence: CASNRQGVMNTEAFF. The CDR3 region has the DNA TGTGCCAGTAATCGACAGGGTGTTATGAACACTGAAGCTTTCTTT.